This entry features one T cell receptor beta chain sequence. The target antigen is unknown. V was shortened by 4 bases and J by 6 bases, with 13 bases between the two germline ends. The germline V gene encodes CDR1 SGHTA and CDR2 FQGTGA. CDR3 length: 14 residues. The record originates from a study of response to subunit inactivated influenza vaccine. Study conclusions and caveats: The authors proposed limited new T cell recruitment per seasonal influenza vaccination.

Via MiXCR, TCRdb re-called the RT-PCR reads, giving one row per CDR3 protein. Seen here are about 700,000 distinct CDR3 sequences, 15% to 19% observed once, and the top ten hold around 10%. The chain couples TRBV7-3 to TRBJ2-1, with TRBD1 as a possible D gene (6 bases). Here the sequenced sample was PBMCs from blood, taken about 11 days after vaccination. The receptor comes from a man over 45 who received an inactivated influenza vaccine. Here the CDR3 reads CASSYNGQINEQFF. CDR3 coding DNA: TGTGCCAGCAGCTACAACGGACAGATCAATGAGCAGTTCTTC.